This T cell receptor (beta chain) was recorded in a study of early T cells in non-severe SARS-CoV-2 infection. cDNA molecules, individually, were tagged with unique molecular identifiers. A single record per CDR3 protein comes from TCRdb applying MiXCR to the 5' RACE reads. This table holds tens of thousands of distinct CDR3 sequences, roughly 12% found once. Concerning this clonotype: The junction and the germline gene differ at one end; a read error may be behind it.

The germline CDR1 and CDR2 sequences are SGHAT and FQNNGV. The CDR3 has 15 residues. This receptor was taken from an adult who was a healthcare worker with PCR-confirmed SARS-CoV-2 infection or an uninfected control (not recorded which). Sequencing used whole blood, obtained at baseline. This chain links TRBV11-2 with TRBJ1-6; D remains ambiguous. CDR3 in amino acids: CVSSLQSSYNSPLHF. The CDR3 region has the DNA TGTGTCAGCAGCTTACAGAGCTCCTATAATTCACCCCTCCACTTT.